The sequence of this T cell receptor (beta chain) was determined in a study of T cell repertoires in cytomegalovirus infection. Overall study: Both CMV infection and a matching HLA type were indicated by public TCR beta signatures.

This clonotype has a handful of counts. Its antigen is not known. The CDR3 runs 15 residues. From germline, CDR1 is SGHAT and CDR2 FQNNGV. Trimming removed 1 base from V and 4 bases from J; junction bases left unmatched: 4. General observations from the study: Summed public TCR beta family frequency identified CMV carriers bearing the relevant HLA. It was HLA-C-restricted CMV-specific TCR beta clonotypes that dominated the response ex vivo.

TCRdb reanalysed the reads using MiXCR and keeps one entry per CDR3 protein. The sample has about 450,000 distinct CDR3 sequences; about a third are singletons. This sequence was found in a human donor in good health (CMV status not recorded). Some clones in this sample may be carry-over from other donors' samples. Sequenced: PBMCs. The V call is TRBV11-2, the J call TRBJ2-7; 10 bases are shared with TRBD2. CDR3 sequence: CASSLALSGRYEQYF. The CDR3 coding sequence is TGTGCCAGCAGCTTAGCTCTTAGCGGGAGGTACGAGCAGTACTTC.